This note documents a single TCR beta chain sequence. The source of the sample is a study of blood T cell repertoires in COVID-19. Across the study: Acute and convalescent COVID-19 specimens originated in the United States, Italy and Spain. From T cells, B-cell-depleted T cells, or PBMCs came the material, which was cDNA or gDNA.

The CDR3 length is 13 residues. Germline assignment: CDR1 SGHDN and CDR2 FVKESK. Trimming cost V 1 base and J 7 bases, with 10 bases left between them. Enrolled during active infection, Seattle patients were then followed longitudinally. In the authors' methods: Estimates of nucleated cell counts were drawn from the amplification of reference gene primers. The protocol was immunoSEQ multiplex PCR, while the TCRdb copy is restricted to in-frame clones and leaves out a portion. The V and J calls and clone size are taken from that table; D and trimming were inferred from the DNA. The sample contains fewer than 450,000 clones, 88% of which appear only once.

The sequencing sample was made of peripheral blood. The receptor's source is an older woman with COVID-19, enrolled during active disease. This rearrangement joins TRBV14 to TRBJ1-1, with no clear D. The CDR3 reads CASSQGFYSEAFF. In nucleotides, the CDR3 is TGTGCCAGCAGCCAAGGATTTTACAGTGAAGCTTTCTTT.